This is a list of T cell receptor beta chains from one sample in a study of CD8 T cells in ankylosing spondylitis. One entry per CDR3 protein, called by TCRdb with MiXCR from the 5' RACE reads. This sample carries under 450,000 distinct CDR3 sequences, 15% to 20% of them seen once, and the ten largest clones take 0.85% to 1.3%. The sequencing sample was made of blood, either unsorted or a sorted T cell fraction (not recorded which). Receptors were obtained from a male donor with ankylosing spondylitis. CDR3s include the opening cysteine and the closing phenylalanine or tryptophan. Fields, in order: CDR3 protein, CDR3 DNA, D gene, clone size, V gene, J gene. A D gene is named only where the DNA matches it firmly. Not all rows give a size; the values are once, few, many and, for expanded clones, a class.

cdr3_aa: CASSLRQPNYGYTF
cdr3_nt: TGTGCCAGCAGCTTAAGACAGCCCAACTATGGCTACACCTTC
d_call: NA
clone_size: few
v_call: TRBV5-6
j_call: TRBJ1-2

cdr3_aa: CASRQVSGANVLTF
cdr3_nt: TGCGCCAGCAGACAGGTCTCTGGGGCCAACGTCCTGACTTTC
d_call: NA
clone_size: many
v_call: TRBV5-1
j_call: TRBJ2-6

cdr3_aa: CAIRGDRNEQFF
cdr3_nt: TGTGCCATCAGGGGGGACAGGAATGAGCAGTTCTTC
d_call: TRBD1
clone_size: many
v_call: TRBV10-3
j_call: TRBJ2-1

cdr3_aa: CASSYSRRSGRVHEQFF
cdr3_nt: TGTGCCAGCAGTTACTCGAGGCGTTCGGGCAGGGTCCATGAGCAGTTCTTC
d_call: NA
clone_size: few
v_call: TRBV6-5
j_call: TRBJ2-1

cdr3_aa: CASSRTEQETQYF
cdr3_nt: TGTGCCAGCAGCCGGACTGAACAAGAGACCCAGTACTTC
d_call: NA
clone_size: NA
v_call: TRBV5-4
j_call: TRBJ2-5

cdr3_aa: CASSSLGRSEAFF
cdr3_nt: TGTGCCAGCAGTTCCCTGGGACGGTCTGAAGCTTTCTTT
d_call: NA
clone_size: few
v_call: TRBV12-3/TRBV12-4
j_call: TRBJ1-1

cdr3_aa: CATSEGGGGGGKLFF
cdr3_nt: TGTGCCACCAGTGAGGGGGGCGGCGGTGGCGGAAAACTGTTTTTT
d_call: NA
clone_size: few
v_call: TRBV24-1
j_call: TRBJ1-4

cdr3_aa: CASRGRQATALVF
cdr3_nt: TGTGCCAGCAGGGGCAGACAGGCCACCGCCTTGGTCTTC
d_call: NA
clone_size: few
v_call: TRBV12-3/TRBV12-4
j_call: TRBJ2-1

cdr3_aa: CASSLPRTGGEQFF
cdr3_nt: TGTGCCAGCAGCCTTCCTCGAACAGGGGGGGAGCAGTTCTTC
d_call: TRBD1
clone_size: NA
v_call: TRBV9
j_call: TRBJ2-1

cdr3_aa: CASSLGHPDPYEQYF
cdr3_nt: TGTGCCAGCAGTTTAGGGCACCCGGATCCCTACGAGCAGTACTTC
d_call: NA
clone_size: few
v_call: TRBV27
j_call: TRBJ2-7

cdr3_aa: CASKVLAAGGTGELFF
cdr3_nt: TGTGCCAGCAAAGTCTTGGCTGCTGGGGGAACCGGGGAGCTGTTTTTT
d_call: NA
clone_size: NA
v_call: TRBV3-1
j_call: TRBJ2-2

cdr3_aa: CASSPDVGNEQFF
cdr3_nt: TGTGCCAGCAGTCCGGATGTGGGCAATGAGCAGTTCTTC
d_call: NA
clone_size: many
v_call: TRBV12-3/TRBV12-4
j_call: TRBJ2-1

cdr3_aa: CASRAEYSNQPQHF
cdr3_nt: TGTGCCAGCAGAGCAGAATATAGCAATCAGCCCCAGCATTTT
d_call: NA
clone_size: NA
v_call: TRBV28
j_call: TRBJ1-5

cdr3_aa: CASTASRSYNSPLHF
cdr3_nt: TGTGCCAGCACCGCTTCCCGTTCCTATAATTCACCCCTCCACTTT
d_call: NA
clone_size: many
v_call: TRBV12-3/TRBV12-4
j_call: TRBJ1-6

cdr3_aa: CASSPYGGELFF
cdr3_nt: TGTGCCAGCAGTCCCTACGGCGGGGAGCTGTTTTTT
d_call: NA
clone_size: few
v_call: TRBV12-3/TRBV12-4
j_call: TRBJ2-2

cdr3_aa: CASSGQGMNTEAFF
cdr3_nt: TGTGCCAGCAGTGGGCAGGGGATGAACACTGAAGCTTTCTTT
d_call: NA
clone_size: few
v_call: TRBV2
j_call: TRBJ1-1

cdr3_aa: CASSLGSAAAPHGYTF
cdr3_nt: TGTGCCAGCAGTTTAGGTTCGGCGGCAGCTCCTCATGGCTACACCTTC
d_call: NA
clone_size: NA
v_call: TRBV12-3/TRBV12-4
j_call: TRBJ1-2

cdr3_aa: CAVAGVPNTEAFF
cdr3_nt: TGTGCCGTGGCTGGTGTCCCAAACACTGAAGCTTTCTTT
d_call: NA
clone_size: NA
v_call: TRBV28
j_call: TRBJ1-1

cdr3_aa: CASSSLAGGRYEQYF
cdr3_nt: TGTGCCAGCAGTTCTCTAGCGGGTGGGCGATACGAGCAGTACTTC
d_call: TRBD2
clone_size: many
v_call: TRBV27
j_call: TRBJ2-7

cdr3_aa: CASSPQGASDTQYF
cdr3_nt: TGCGCCAGCAGCCCACAGGGGGCCTCAGATACGCAGTATTTT
d_call: TRBD1
clone_size: many
v_call: TRBV4-3
j_call: TRBJ2-3

cdr3_aa: CSVVAGGPSYEQYF
cdr3_nt: TGCAGCGTTGTAGCGGGAGGGCCGAGCTACGAGCAGTACTTC
d_call: TRBD2
clone_size: many
v_call: TRBV29-1
j_call: TRBJ2-7

cdr3_aa: CASSPGLRTHLAKNIQYF
cdr3_nt: TGTGCCAGCAGCCCGGGACTTCGAACACACCTAGCCAAAAACATTCAGTACTTC
d_call: NA
clone_size: few
v_call: TRBV3-1
j_call: TRBJ2-4

cdr3_aa: CASTRVQDSPLHF
cdr3_nt: TGTGCCAGCACCCGGGTCCAGGATTCACCCCTCCACTTT
d_call: NA
clone_size: few
v_call: TRBV6-1
j_call: TRBJ1-6

cdr3_aa: CASSVGQGDRQPQHF
cdr3_nt: TGTGCCAGCAGCGTGGGACAGGGGGATCGTCAGCCCCAGCATTTT
d_call: TRBD1
clone_size: few
v_call: TRBV9
j_call: TRBJ1-5

cdr3_aa: CSALVAGGIYEQYF
cdr3_nt: TGCAGTGCCTTGGTGGCGGGGGGTATCTACGAGCAGTACTTC
d_call: TRBD2
clone_size: few
v_call: TRBV20-1
j_call: TRBJ2-7

cdr3_aa: CASSFFGRMNTEAFF
cdr3_nt: TGTGCCAGCAGTTTTTTCGGCAGGATGAACACTGAAGCTTTCTTT
d_call: NA
clone_size: few
v_call: TRBV12-3/TRBV12-4
j_call: TRBJ1-1

cdr3_aa: CSACHSGTGDEQYF
cdr3_nt: TGCAGTGCTTGCCACAGCGGGACAGGGGACGAGCAGTACTTC
d_call: TRBD1
clone_size: NA
v_call: TRBV20-1
j_call: TRBJ2-7

cdr3_aa: CASSQLAGVAETQYF
cdr3_nt: TGTGCCAGCTCACAACTAGCGGGAGTTGCGGAGACCCAGTACTTC
d_call: TRBD2
clone_size: NA
v_call: TRBV18
j_call: TRBJ2-5

cdr3_aa: CASSRRQGNKQYF
cdr3_nt: TGTGCCAGCAGTCGCCGACAGGGTAACAAGCAGTACTTC
d_call: TRBD1
clone_size: once
v_call: TRBV28
j_call: TRBJ2-7

cdr3_aa: CASRPLYSGANVLTF
cdr3_nt: TGTGCCAGCAGGCCTCTTTACTCTGGGGCCAACGTCCTGACTTTC
d_call: NA
clone_size: NA
v_call: TRBV5-6
j_call: TRBJ2-6

cdr3_aa: CASSQGIGQGFLNTEAFF
cdr3_nt: TGTGCCAGCAGCCAAGGAATCGGGCAGGGGTTTTTGAACACTGAAGCTTTCTTT
d_call: NA
clone_size: NA
v_call: TRBV3-1
j_call: TRBJ1-1

cdr3_aa: CASTDSAYNEQFF
cdr3_nt: TGTGCCAGCACGGACTCTGCCTACAATGAGCAGTTCTTC
d_call: NA
clone_size: few
v_call: TRBV6-2/TRBV6-3
j_call: TRBJ2-1

cdr3_aa: CSARDPGIADTQYF
cdr3_nt: TGCAGTGCTAGAGATCCCGGGATAGCAGATACGCAGTATTTT
d_call: NA
clone_size: NA
v_call: TRBV20-1
j_call: TRBJ2-3

cdr3_aa: CASSLEAGYSGANVLTF
cdr3_nt: TGCGCCAGCAGCTTGGAGGCGGGTTACTCTGGGGCCAACGTCCTGACTTTC
d_call: NA
clone_size: few
v_call: TRBV5-1
j_call: TRBJ2-6

cdr3_aa: CASRGRTVNGYTF
cdr3_nt: TGTGCCAGCAGAGGACGGACCGTTAATGGCTACACCTTC
d_call: NA
clone_size: NA
v_call: TRBV7-2
j_call: TRBJ1-2

cdr3_aa: CASSREKTSGGAGYNEQFF
cdr3_nt: TGTGCCAGCAGCCGAGAAAAGACTAGCGGGGGGGCGGGATACAATGAGCAGTTCTTC
d_call: TRBD2
clone_size: few
v_call: TRBV3-1
j_call: TRBJ2-1

cdr3_aa: CASSFMVGNQPQHF
cdr3_nt: TGTGCCAGCAGTTTCATGGTAGGGAATCAGCCCCAGCATTTT
d_call: NA
clone_size: NA
v_call: TRBV27
j_call: TRBJ1-5

cdr3_aa: CASSQESVAGGSSYEQYF
cdr3_nt: TGTGCCAGCAGCCAAGAATCGGTGGCCGGCGGGAGCTCCTACGAGCAGTACTTC
d_call: TRBD2
clone_size: many
v_call: TRBV3-1
j_call: TRBJ2-7

cdr3_aa: CASSEAWGGTQYF
cdr3_nt: TGTGCCAGCAGTGAAGCTTGGGGAGGGACCCAGTACTTC
d_call: NA
clone_size: NA
v_call: TRBV2
j_call: TRBJ2-5

cdr3_aa: CSVQPGYNEQFF
cdr3_nt: TGCAGTGTCCAGCCCGGCTACAATGAGCAGTTCTTC
d_call: NA
clone_size: few
v_call: TRBV20-1
j_call: TRBJ2-1

cdr3_aa: CASSLGVQGRQPQHF
cdr3_nt: TGTGCCAGCAGTTTAGGGGTCCAGGGACGGCAGCCCCAGCATTTT
d_call: NA
clone_size: few
v_call: TRBV28
j_call: TRBJ1-5

cdr3_aa: CASRPGPSSPLHF
cdr3_nt: TGTGCCAGCAGGCCGGGACCCTCTTCACCCCTCCACTTT
d_call: NA
clone_size: NA
v_call: TRBV2
j_call: TRBJ1-6

cdr3_aa: CASSLASQGGPYEQYF
cdr3_nt: TGTGCCAGCAGCTTAGCGAGCCAGGGGGGGCCGTACGAGCAGTACTTC
d_call: NA
clone_size: few
v_call: TRBV7-2
j_call: TRBJ2-7

cdr3_aa: CSGGPSAKNIQYF
cdr3_nt: TGCAGTGGGGGCCCGAGTGCCAAAAACATTCAGTACTTC
d_call: NA
clone_size: few
v_call: TRBV20-1
j_call: TRBJ2-4

cdr3_aa: CASSLEGDSNQPQHF
cdr3_nt: TGCGCCAGCAGCTTGGAAGGGGATAGCAATCAGCCCCAGCATTTT
d_call: NA
clone_size: many
v_call: TRBV5-1
j_call: TRBJ1-5

cdr3_aa: CASSLERDRNTEAFF
cdr3_nt: TGCGCCAGCAGCTTGGAGCGGGATAGGAACACTGAAGCTTTCTTT
d_call: NA
clone_size: few
v_call: TRBV5-1
j_call: TRBJ1-1

cdr3_aa: CASSGGASYNEQFF
cdr3_nt: TGTGCCAGCAGCGGGGGGGCGTCCTACAATGAGCAGTTCTTC
d_call: NA
clone_size: NA
v_call: TRBV9
j_call: TRBJ2-1

cdr3_aa: CSAKDVAGEKFSYEQYF
cdr3_nt: TGCAGTGCTAAGGACGTAGCGGGAGAGAAATTCTCCTACGAGCAGTACTTC
d_call: TRBD2
clone_size: NA
v_call: TRBV20-1
j_call: TRBJ2-7

cdr3_aa: CASSLDRHEQFF
cdr3_nt: TGTGCCAGCAGTCTGGACAGGCATGAGCAGTTCTTC
d_call: TRBD1
clone_size: NA
v_call: TRBV6-2/TRBV6-3
j_call: TRBJ2-1

cdr3_aa: CASSSYDRGDQPQHF
cdr3_nt: TGTGCCAGCAGCTCCTACGACAGGGGAGACCAGCCCCAGCATTTT
d_call: TRBD1
clone_size: few
v_call: TRBV5-6
j_call: TRBJ1-5